This TCR beta chain comes out of a study of STAT5B mutations in CD4+ large granular lymphocyte leukemia. General study results and limits: Compared with healthy controls (2/35), patient top clones favored TRBV06 (8/27). Data were not HLA-matched across samples.

Control samples were healthy donors' buffy coats. The ends lost 3 bases at V and 0 bases at J; junction bases unmatched: 8. Germline CDR1 is SGHRS and CDR2 is YFSETQ. This CDR3 has 19 amino acids. Sequencing used immunoSEQ multiplex PCR; TCRdb keeps in-frame clones, though not all of them. The top ten hold about 2.3% of the sample, which has approximately 35,000 clones, about four fifths seen once. Points on this clone: Its antigen remains unidentified.

The sample comprised CD4+ T cells from blood buffy coats. The TCR sequence derives from a human donor in good health. V is TRBV5-1 and J is TRBJ2-3; 15 bases align to TRBD2. The CDR3 reads CASSSGLAGGSSSTDTQYF. The CDR3 DNA reads as TGCGCCAGCAGCTCGGGACTAGCGGGGGGCAGCTCTAGCACAGATACGCAGTATTTT.